This TCR beta chain was captured in a study of response to subunit inactivated influenza vaccine. Points from the study as a whole: Authors suggested each seasonal influenza vaccination recruits few new T cells.

MiXCR, run by TCRdb on the RT-PCR reads, gives a single entry per CDR3 protein. The sample records 650,000 to 800,000 distinct CDR3 sequences, roughly 14% being singletons. The V and J ends lost 4 bases and 2 bases, in that order; junction bases with no gene match: 10. Germline values: CDR1 SGHKS, CDR2 YYEKEE (reference sequence). This CDR3 has 17 residues. This clonotype was picked up many times. What it recognizes is unknown. The sequence was collected from a man in his fifties who received an inactivated influenza vaccine. This chain connects TRBV5-5 to TRBJ2-1; 9 positions match TRBD1. Sequenced material: PBMCs from blood, taken less than 15 days before vaccination. CDR3 amino acids: CASSRSPGTGTYNEQFF. CDR3 DNA: TGTGCCAGCAGCAGATCTCCCGGGACAGGGACCTACAATGAGCAGTTCTTC.